This entry describes one T cell receptor (beta chain). The antigen remains undetermined. The junction does not match germline at one end; this may be a read error. This CDR3 comprises 15 residues. Germline-derived CDR1 and CDR2 are SGHNT and YYREEE (reference sequence). These data originate in a study of long-term antiretroviral therapy in people with HIV. Researchers report immunoSEQ v3.0 was run at survey level. The protocol was immunoSEQ multiplex PCR, while the TCRdb copy is restricted to in-frame clones and leaves out a portion. The table lists 20,000 to 25,000 clones, approximately 79% of them singletons, with less than 9.5% in the top ten. Study-level results: Regardless of time point, clones expanded before ART dominated the repertoire.

The sample consisted of unsorted PBMCs, taken 4.1 years after starting antiretroviral therapy. The clonotype originates from a woman between 40 and 55 years old with HIV. The genes are TRBV5-4 and TRBJ1-2; 7 bases agree with TRBD1. CDR3 DNA: TGTGTCAGCAGCATTCCTGGTAGGGGGCCTGGTGGCTACACCTTC. This sequence encodes CVSSIPGRGPGGYTF.